One and the same sample provided the 15 T cell receptor beta chains below, sequenced in a study of cytomegalovirus exposure and HLA in healthy donors. 13 Jbeta primers and 60 Vbeta primers were used for the PCR. The protocol was immunoSEQ multiplex PCR, while the TCRdb copy is restricted to in-frame clones and leaves out a portion. The sample yields about 170,000 clones, around three quarters seen once. Sequencing was performed on PBMCs. These receptors were collected from a woman in her forties or fifties in good health and CMV-seronegative.

The chain recombines TRBV6-5 with TRBJ2-1; 8 nucleotides agree with TRBD1. J gave up 8 bases and V 6 bases, and 12 bases lay outside the gene matches. In germline, CDR1 is MNHEY, CDR2 SVGAGI. The CDR3 loop spans 15 amino acids. CDR3 sequence: CASRGRQGAKDEQFF. The CDR3 DNA follows: TGTGCCAGCAGGGGGCGGCAGGGGGCTAAAGATGAGCAGTTCTTC.

The rearrangement links TRBV28 to TRBJ2-1; weak D call: TRBD2 (6 bases). The CDR3 loop spans 11 amino acids. From germline, CDR1 is MDHEN and CDR2 SYDVKM. Trimming took 3 bases from V and 10 from J, leaving 7 bases between them. In nucleotides, the CDR3 is TGTGCCAGCAGTTTCGGAGGGGAGCAGTTCTTC. This sequence encodes CASSFGGEQFF.

This chain links TRBV6-5 with TRBJ2-7; TRBD1 matches 10 bases. The CDR3 runs to 15 residues. After removal of 7 bases from V and 7 bases from J, the junction contained 13 bases not matched to a gene. The V gene's germline CDR1 is MNHEY and CDR2 SVGAGI. The CDR3 DNA reads TGTGCCAGCAAACGGGGGACAGGGGTCCAAGGAGAGCAGTACTTC. Amino acids: CASKRGTGVQGEQYF.

This clone was observed a few times. The chain recombines TRBV6-5 with TRBJ2-5; 11 bases are shared with TRBD2. The end of the DNA aligns better with TRBJ2-7, so the J call may be wrong. Per the germline V gene, CDR1 is MNHEY and CDR2 is SVGAGI. This CDR3 is 16 amino acids long. CDR3 DNA sequence: TGTGCCAGCAGTTACCGCCTACTAGCGGGAGAGAACGAGCAGTACTTC. The encoded protein is CASSYRLLAGENEQYF.

This chain joins TRBV5-1 and TRBJ2-7, with TRBD2 matching over 7 bases. Trimming cost V 0 bases and J 3 bases; bases outside gene matches: 9. CDR3 length: 16 residues. Germline CDR1 SGHRS, CDR2 YFSETQ. The CDR3 nucleotides read TGCGCCAGCAGCTTGGGAGCGGGACGGAGTAACTACGAGCAGTACTTC. Residues: CASSLGAGRSNYEQYF.

The sample holds a few counts of this clone. The CDR3: CASSRQTGADYGYTF. The DNA of the CDR3 is TGTGCCAGCAGCCGTCAGACAGGGGCCGACTATGGCTACACCTTC. This chain uses TRBV9 with TRBJ1-2; TRBD1 matches 8 bases. V lost 4 bases and J lost 3; bases outside the gene matches: 8. CDR3 length: 15 amino acids. Germline V gives CDR1 SGDLS, CDR2 YYNGEE.

This chain uses TRBV19 with TRBJ1-5, with D perhaps TRBD1 (5 bases). V dropped 5 bases and J dropped 6 bases, with 26 bases sitting between them. Germline-derived CDR1 and CDR2 are LNHDA and SQIVND (reference sequence). This CDR3 region has 18 residues. CDR3 coding DNA: TGTGCCAGTAGTCCGCCCCCCGGGTCCCCCCGGGGGGTTCAGCCCCAGCATTTT. Its translation: CASSPPPGSPRGVQPQHF.

This rearrangement joins TRBV18 to TRBJ2-2, with 14 bases identical to TRBD2. This CDR3 has 16 amino acids. J gave up 3 bases and V 5 bases, and 2 bases lay outside the gene matches. The germline CDR1 and CDR2 sequences are KGHSH and LQKENI. CDR3 in DNA: TGTGCCAGCTCAGCGGGACTAGCGGGAGACACCGGGGAGCTGTTTTTT. Translating it yields CASSAGLAGDTGELFF.

For the CDR3, the DNA is TGTGCCAGCAGCTTGGGGCCCGGGGAGCTGTTTTTT. Its protein product is CASSLGPGELFF. The chain employs TRBV7-3 and TRBJ2-2, with a possible D match to TRBD1 (5 bases). CDR1 is SGHTA and CDR2 is FQGTGA in the germline V gene. This CDR3 region has 12 residues. Between the trimmed V and J ends, which lost 3 bases and 6 bases, there was a span of 5 bases.

The chain has TRBV11-2 and TRBJ2-7, with 7 positions matching TRBD1. V shed 2 bases and J 4 bases; nucleotides not matched to a gene: 11. This CDR3 is 16 amino acids long. Per germline, CDR1 SGHAT and CDR2 FQNNGV. The CDR3 sequence is CASSLLKRTGTYEQYF. CDR3 nucleotide sequence: TGTGCCAGCAGCTTACTGAAGAGGACAGGTACTTACGAGCAGTACTTC.

The chain combines TRBV19 with TRBJ1-4; D is perhaps TRBD1 (5 bases). V gave up 5 bases and J gave up 15 bases, with 16 bases separating them. This CDR3 has 12 residues. CDR1 LNHDA and CDR2 SQIVND come from the germline V gene (reference sequence). The chain's CDR3 is CASSPGANTLFF. CDR3 DNA: TGTGCCAGTAGTCCTGGGGCAAATACTTTGTTTTTT.

The chain combines TRBV2 with TRBJ1-6; a possible D gene is TRBD1 (6 bases). In germline, CDR1 is SNHLY, CDR2 FYNNEI. With 4 bases removed from V and 9 bases from J, the gap between germline ends came to 16 bases. This CDR3 is 15 amino acids long. The CDR3 spells CASSGGGGRGSPLHF. Here the CDR3 DNA reads TGTGCCAGCAGTGGCGGGGGGGGCCGGGGTTCACCCCTCCACTTT.

V and J are TRBV15 and TRBJ1-6; TRBD1 is a possible D gene (5 bases). Germline V lookup: CDR1 LNHNV, CDR2 YYDKDF (reference sequence). The CDR3 has 13 residues. V lost 8 bases to trimming and J lost 4 bases, with 9 bases between them. DNA of the CDR3: TGTGCCACCCGGGGGGGGTATAATTCACCCCTCCACTTT. It encodes CATRGGYNSPLHF.

The CDR3 nucleotides read TGTGCCAGCAGCCAACGGGAGTCCTACGAGCAGTACTTC. Protein product: CASSQRESYEQYF. This chain joins TRBV27 and TRBJ2-5, with D perhaps TRBD2 (6 bases). The J call is uncertain, as TRBJ2-7 better fits the DNA end. Germline V gene lookup returns CDR1 MNHEY and CDR2 SMNVEV (reference sequence). The CDR3 extends over 13 amino acids.

The chain uses TRBV13 and TRBJ1-3; D may be TRBD1 (6 bases). CDR1 is PRHDT, CDR2 FYEKMQ, per germline (reference sequence). This CDR3 has 13 residues. V lost 3 bases and J lost 4, with 7 bases in between. For the CDR3, the DNA is TGTGCCAGCAGCTTGCAGGGGGGAAACACCATATATTTT. Residues: CASSLQGGNTIYF.